The rows below give T cell receptor beta chains drawn from one sample of a study of shared clonotypes between healthy human individuals. TCRdb's table, derived via immunoSEQ multiplex PCR, lists solely in-frame clones and lacks some. The data contain approximately 2,300,000 clones, around 92% of them seen just once; the ten biggest clones take up around 0.35%. Sequenced input: naive CD4+ T cells from PBMCs. The receptors derive from a man younger than 30 in good health. Some clones in this sample may be carry-over from other donors' samples. Each CDR3 is given with its conserved first and last residue. A D gene is named only where the DNA matches it firmly. Size values are once, few and many counts, or a class for expanded clones, and some rows have none.

clone size	D gene	V gene	J gene	CDR3 DNA	CDR3 protein
.	.	TRBV14	TRBJ1-1	TGTGCCAGCAGCCAGTCCAATTGGAACACTGAAGCTTTCTTT	CASSQSNWNTEAFF
.	.	TRBV28	TRBJ2-7	TGTGCCAGCAGTCAGTACTACGAGCAGTACTTC	CASSQYYEQYF
.	.	TRBV28	TRBJ2-7	TGTGCCAGCAGCTTCCCTGTTAGGGGAGTCAACGAGCAGTACTTC	CASSFPVRGVNEQYF
.	.	TRBV28	TRBJ1-3	TGTGCCAGCAGTTTATTCGGGACCTCTGGAAACACCATATATTTT	CASSLFGTSGNTIYF
.	.	TRBV6-1	TRBJ1-1	TGTGCCAGCATCCCTGGCCCGAACACTGAAGCTTTCTTT	CASIPGPNTEAFF
.	TRBD2	TRBV19	TRBJ2-3	TGTGCCAGTACAAGCTGGGCGGGAGTGGGAGATACGCAGTATTTT	CASTSWAGVGDTQYF
.	TRBD1	TRBV5-4	TRBJ2-1	TGTGCCAGCAGCTCCATGACAGGGCTTACCTACAATGAGCAGTTCTTC	CASSSMTGLTYNEQFF
.	.	TRBV7-8	TRBJ2-7	TGTGCCAGCAGCCCCGGTACCGACAACTACGAGCAGTACTTC	CASSPGTDNYEQYF
.	.	TRBV4-1	TRBJ2-4	TGCGCCAGCAGCCAAGAAGTACCGACGACAGGCACAGCCAAAAACATTCAGTACTTC	CASSQEVPTTGTAKNIQYF
.	.	TRBV5-6	TRBJ2-1	TGTGCCAGCAGCCTGGGGCTATTCTACAATGAGCAGTTCTTC	CASSLGLFYNEQFF
.	TRBD1	TRBV5-1	TRBJ2-5	TGCGCCAGCAGCCGCCAGCCGGGACAGGGAAGCGAGACCCAGTACTTC	CASSRQPGQGSETQYF
.	.	TRBV5-1	TRBJ2-5	TGCGCCAGCAGCAATCAAGAGACCCAGTACTTC	CASSNQETQYF
.	.	TRBV5-6	TRBJ2-2	TGTGCCAGCAGCCGCCCAACGACATCCGCGAACACCGGGGAGCTGTTTTTT	CASSRPTTSANTGELFF
.	.	TRBV18	TRBJ1-1	TGTGCCAGCTCACCAATGGGCCAGGGGAACACTGAAGCTTTCTTT	CASSPMGQGNTEAFF
.	.	TRBV19	TRBJ1-2	TGTGCCAGTAGTATCAAGTCCGCGGGTGGCTACACCTTC	CASSIKSAGGYTF
.	.	TRBV29-1	TRBJ1-1	TGCAGCGTCATAGACCCGAACACTGAAGCTTTCTTT	CSVIDPNTEAFF
.	.	TRBV13	TRBJ2-1	TGTGCCAGCAGCTCATACCCGTTAATGGGAGCTGCCTACAATGAGCAGTTCTTC	CASSSYPLMGAAYNEQFF
.	.	TRBV6-5	TRBJ1-4	TGTGCCAGCAGTTACTCGTGGGAGGCTGAAAAACTGTTTTTT	CASSYSWEAEKLFF
.	.	TRBV20-1	TRBJ2-4	TGCAGTGGGGCCAAAAACATTCAGTACTTC	CSGAKNIQYF
.	.	TRBV5-1	TRBJ2-7	TGCGCCAGCAGCTTGGAGGCGAGTTCGTACGAGCAGTACTTC	CASSLEASSYEQYF
.	.	TRBV7-9	TRBJ1-5	TGTGCCAGCAGTGTAGAGAATCAGCCCCAGCATTTT	CASSVENQPQHF
.	.	TRBV28	TRBJ1-2	TGTGCCAGCAGTTTATTCCTCTATGGCTACACCTTC	CASSLFLYGYTF
few	.	TRBV6-5	TRBJ1-1	TGTGCCAGCAGTTACTCGCCGGGGACTGAAGCTTTCTTT	CASSYSPGTEAFF
.	TRBD2	TRBV5-1	TRBJ2-5	TGCGCCAGCCAGGGGACTAGCGGGAGCGCGGAGACCCAGTACTTC	CASQGTSGSAETQYF
.	.	TRBV11-3	TRBJ2-1	TGTGCCAGCAGCTTGGATGGCGATGAGCAGTTCTTC	CASSLDGDEQFF
.	.	TRBV7-6	TRBJ1-1	TGTGCCAGCAGCTCCCGCCTGGGGAACACTGAAGCTTTCTTT	CASSSRLGNTEAFF
.	.	TRBV28	TRBJ2-5	TGTGCCAGCAGTGGGACCCCTCAAGAGACCCAGTACTTC	CASSGTPQETQYF
.	TRBD1	TRBV7-3	TRBJ2-1	TGTGCCAGCAGCTTGCAGGGGGCTGTCTACAATGAGCAGTTCTTC	CASSLQGAVYNEQFF
.	.	TRBV7-9	TRBJ1-2	TGTGCCAGCGGTCCTATGGGCGGGAACTATGGCTACACCTTC	CASGPMGGNYGYTF
.	.	TRBV7-2	TRBJ2-7	TGTGCCAGCAGCTTAGATAGGGGTACCTACGAGCAGTACTTC	CASSLDRGTYEQYF
.	.	TRBV5-6	TRBJ2-1	TGTGCCAGCAGCCCATCTCTCGAAATGATACGGGAGCAGTTCTTC	CASSPSLEMIREQFF
once	TRBD1	TRBV11-2	TRBJ2-6	TGTGCCAGCAGCTTCGGCAGTGGACAGGGGGCCGGGGCCAACGTCCTGACTTTC	CASSFGSGQGAGANVLTF
once	.	TRBV28	TRBJ2-3	TGTGCCAGCAGTTTCCTGACTGTCGGGGGATCGCAGTATTTT	CASSFLTVGGSQYF
.	.	TRBV19	TRBJ2-1	TGTGCCAGTACCCCCGGAGAGGCCGATGATGAGCAGTTCTTC	CASTPGEADDEQFF
.	.	TRBV7-3	TRBJ2-3	TGTGCCAGCAGCGCACAGGGTCCAGATACGCAGTATTTT	CASSAQGPDTQYF
.	.	TRBV19	TRBJ1-2	TGTGCCAGTAGTATAGCGTTCCGCCATACCGGCTACACCTTC	CASSIAFRHTGYTF
.	.	TRBV5-1	TRBJ1-4	TGCGCCAGCAGCTTGGGACAGCTTGAAAAACTGTTTTTT	CASSLGQLEKLFF
.	TRBD2	TRBV10-3	TRBJ2-1	TGTGCCATCAGTGAGTTACTAGGACCGGGGGGCAATGAGCAGTTCTTC	CAISELLGPGGNEQFF
once	.	TRBV19	TRBJ2-3	TGTGCCAGTCATCCGGGAGAGAAGACAGATACGCAGTATTTT	CASHPGEKTDTQYF
.	.	TRBV28	TRBJ1-2	TGTGCCAGCAGTTCTGGACGGATATATGGCTACACCTTC	CASSSGRIYGYTF
.	.	TRBV28	TRBJ1-1	TGTGCCAGCAGCCCCCCGGGCAGTCTTATGAACACTGAAGCTTTCTTT	CASSPPGSLMNTEAFF
.	TRBD2	TRBV5-1	TRBJ2-1	TGCGCCAGCAGCCCGCGGACTAGCGACCACAATGAGCAGTTCTTC	CASSPRTSDHNEQFF
.	.	TRBV4-3	TRBJ2-2	TGCGCCAGCAGCCAAGGGCGGCCCCTCGTCGGGGAGCTGTTTTTT	CASSQGRPLVGELFF
.	.	TRBV7-9	TRBJ1-4	TGTGCCAGCAGCTTAGTCTCGGGGGGCGGAGAAAAACTGTTTTTT	CASSLVSGGGEKLFF
.	.	TRBV6-1	TRBJ2-3	TGTGCCAGCAGTGAAGGACAGTCTCTCCGCAGGCAGTATTTT	CASSEGQSLRRQYF